The 32 T cell receptor beta chains presented below share a single source sample, sequenced in a study of OX40 agonist ivuxolimab in advanced cancers. Profiling relied on immunoSEQ multiplex PCR, and the TCRdb table lists in-frame clones only, not all of them. Among roughly 98,000 clones listed, just under 85% were seen once. Sample: CD4+ or CD8+ T cells sorted from blood, taken in a trial of the OX40 agonist ivuxolimab. These receptors originate from an adult with an advanced solid tumor such as melanoma, head and neck, liver or kidney cancer.

This chain connects TRBV10-3 to TRBJ1-6, with a weak D call TRBD1 (6 bases). Trimming took 0 bases from V and 10 from J, leaving 13 bases between them. The CDR3 runs to 15 residues. Germline V lookup: CDR1 ENHRY, CDR2 SYGVKD. CDR3 sequence reads: CAISESPPGESPLHF. In DNA, the CDR3 is TGTGCCATCAGTGAGTCGCCCCCAGGGGAATCACCCCTCCACTTT.

The J gene is TRBJ2-3, the V gene TRBV14; possibly TRBD2 for D (6 bases). CDR1 is SGHDN and CDR2 is FVKESK in the germline V gene. The CDR3 runs to 16 residues. Trimming left V 1 base short and J 0 bases short, with 11 bases between. This chain's CDR3 is CASSQVAGPSTDTQYF. The CDR3 nucleotides are TGTGCCAGCAGCCAAGTTGCGGGGCCAAGCACAGATACGCAGTATTTT. Drawing the rest from reference TRBV14 and TRBJ2-3, the complete variable domain is EAGVTQFPSHSVIEKGQTVTLRCDPISGHDNLYWYRRVMGKEIKFLLHFVKESKQDESGMPNNRFLAERTGGTYSTLKVQPAELEDSGVYFCASSQVAGPSTDTQYFGPGTRLTVL.

The gene calls are TRBV5-4 and TRBJ1-1, with 9 bases that match TRBD1. Germline V gene data show CDR1 as SGHNT and CDR2 as YYREEE (reference sequence). The V segment lost 4 bases and the J segment 3 bases; nucleotides outside the gene matches: 4. This CDR3 is 14 amino acids long. The CDR3 DNA is TGTGCCAGCAGCCCTGGACAGGGGTACACTGAAGCTTTCTTT. Protein product: CASSPGQGYTEAFF.

The count of this clone is one. The V gene is TRBV27, the J gene TRBJ1-2; TRBD1 matches 7 bases. Germline-derived CDR1 and CDR2 are MNHEY and SMNVEV (reference sequence). The J segment lost 4 bases and the V segment lost 2 bases, leaving 10 bases of the junction unmatched. This CDR3 contains 16 residues. CDR3 protein: CASSLEVGGAFYGYTF. The DNA for the CDR3 is TGTGCCAGCAGTTTAGAGGTAGGGGGCGCATTCTATGGCTACACCTTC.

This clone has only a few counts. The chain has TRBV28 and TRBJ1-5; 8 bases line up with TRBD1. Germline CDR1 is MDHEN and CDR2 is SYDVKM. The CDR3 covers 15 residues. The trim removed 5 bases at V and 7 bases at J, leaving 10 bases unmatched. CDR3 sequence (DNA): TGTGCCAGCAGTCCCACGCGACAGGGGATGCAGCCCCAGCATTTT. It specifies CASSPTRQGMQPQHF.

In its sample, this clone was seen once. The genes are TRBV28 and TRBJ2-3; D might be TRBD2 (7 bases). The CDR3 extends over 12 amino acids. Germline lookup yields CDR1 MDHEN and CDR2 SYDVKM. V was shortened by 6 bases and J by 6 bases, with 10 bases between the two germline ends. CDR3 bases: TGTGCCAGCAGGGGGGGGCCCGATACGCAGTATTTT. Protein: CASRGGPDTQYF.

The J gene is TRBJ2-7, the V gene TRBV4-3; 9 bases fit TRBD1. The germline CDR1 and CDR2 sequences are LGHNA and YSLEER. CDR3 length: 17 residues. V shed 4 bases and J 6 bases; nucleotides not matched to a gene: 16. The CDR3 nucleotides read TGCGCCAGCAGCCCCCTTCCCCCGGGACAGGGAATGACCGAGCAGTACTTC. Encoded protein: CASSPLPPGQGMTEQYF.

CDR3 nucleotides: TGTGCCAGCAGGCCACGGACAGGATGGAACACTGAAGCTTTCTTT. It codes for CASRPRTGWNTEAFF. The chain joins TRBV6-5 to TRBJ1-1, with 7 nucleotides matching TRBD1. The CDR3 contains 15 residues. CDR1 is MNHEY and CDR2 is SVGAGI in the germline V gene. V lost 6 bases to trimming and J lost 1 base; unmatched junction nucleotides: 8.

The rearrangement links TRBV21-1 to TRBJ2-7; TRBD2 is the table's D call and was not checked against the DNA. TRBV21-1 constitutes a pseudogene. This CDR3 region has 16 residues. The CDR3 here is CASSKGGSGFNYEQYF. In DNA, the CDR3 is TGTGCCAGCAGCAAAGGTGGGAGCGGTTTTAACTACGAGCAGTACTTC.

V usage is TRBV30 and J usage is TRBJ1-4, with TRBD1 as a possible D gene (6 bases). V was shortened by 5 bases and J by 6 bases, with 13 bases between the two germline ends. The CDR3 runs 13 residues. Per the germline V gene, CDR1 is GTSNPN and CDR2 is SVGIG (reference sequence). The CDR3 here is CAWVQGEYEKLFF. In nucleotides, the CDR3 is TGTGCCTGGGTACAGGGCGAGTATGAAAAACTGTTTTTT.

This clone was counted between two and nine times. CDR3 DNA: TGTGCCAGCAGTGAAGAAAGCGGGAGAGGCGATGAGCAGTTCTTC. It is translated as CASSEESGRGDEQFF. This chain uses TRBV2 with TRBJ2-1; TRBD2 matches at 8 bases. V was pared by 1 base and J by 8 bases, with 7 bases of the junction left unmatched. In germline, CDR1 is SNHLY, CDR2 FYNNEI. CDR3 length equals 15 residues.

The rearrangement uses TRBV6-6 and TRBJ2-1; tentative D call: TRBD2 (6 bases). The germline V gene encodes CDR1 MNHNY and CDR2 SVGAGI (reference sequence). The CDR3 runs 15 residues. The V and J ends lost 0 bases and 5 bases respectively, with 11 bases between them. The CDR3 nucleotides are TGTGCCAGCAGTTACTCGAGGCGGGATAACAATGAGCAGTTCTTC. Its protein product is CASSYSRRDNNEQFF.

The chain couples TRBV2 to TRBJ1-6, with a tentative D call TRBD1 (6 bases). The germline V gene has CDR1 SNHLY and CDR2 FYNNEI. V was cut by 6 bases and J by 7 bases, with 13 bases left in between. CDR3 length: 14 amino acids. Here the CDR3 reads CASRTDSENSPLHF. CDR3 nucleotide sequence: TGTGCCAGCAGGACGGACAGCGAGAATTCACCCCTCCACTTT.

V is TRBV6-5 and J is TRBJ2-7; D is unresolved. Per germline, CDR1 MNHEY and CDR2 SVGAGI. The CDR3 is made up of 14 amino acids. Between the trimmed V and J ends, which lost 8 bases and 3 bases, there was a span of 17 bases. The CDR3, as DNA: TGTGCCAGCGCCGTGGGTGGGATTGGCTACGAGCAGTACTTC. It is translated as CASAVGGIGYEQYF.

This chain joins TRBV13 and TRBJ2-3, with D uncertain. This CDR3 contains 13 residues. V was shortened by 8 bases and J by 0 bases, with 9 bases between the two germline ends. Germline CDR1 is PRHDT and CDR2 is FYEKMQ (reference sequence). The CDR3 DNA follows: TGTGCCAGCGGGGATACTAGCACAGATACGCAGTATTTT. Protein product: CASGDTSTDTQYF.

The V call is TRBV16, the J call TRBJ2-1; 8 bases are shared with TRBD1. The V segment lost 6 bases and the J segment 5 bases; nucleotides outside the gene matches: 9. Germline V gene sequence: CDR1 KGHSY, CDR2 FQNENV. CDR3 length: 15 amino acids. The DNA of the CDR3 is TGTGCCAGCAGTCCAGGGGGCCCGTCCCACAATGAGCAGTTCTTC. It specifies CASSPGGPSHNEQFF.

The chain joins TRBV2 to TRBJ2-3; D not resolved. The CDR3 has 15 residues. V lost 7 bases and J 3 bases, leaving 17 bases between the germline ends. The germline gives CDR1 SNHLY, CDR2 FYNNEI. The CDR3 nucleotides read TGTGCCAGCAAGCTGCGGTTAGGGAAAACAGATACGCAGTATTTT. It translates to CASKLRLGKTDTQYF.

The J gene is TRBJ2-1, the V gene TRBV12-5; TRBD2 matches 11 bases. The CDR3 loop spans 15 amino acids. With V trimmed by 5 bases and J by 10 bases, 10 bases remained unmatched. Looked up from germline, CDR1 is LGHNT and CDR2 is FRNRAP. The CDR3 bases are TGTGCTAGTGGTGGTAGCGGGAGGGGGAGCCCCGAGCAGTTCTTC. Protein sequence: CASGGSGRGSPEQFF.

V and J are TRBV7-2 and TRBJ1-5; D unclear. V gave up 0 bases and J gave up 7 bases, with 13 bases separating them. Germline V gene lookup returns CDR1 SGHTA and CDR2 FQGNSA. This CDR3 is built from 15 residues. The DNA of the CDR3 is TGTGCCAGCAGCTTAGCTGTTTGGGGAGGACAGCCCCAGCATTTT. It is translated as CASSLAVWGGQPQHF.

The chain carries TRBV11-2 and TRBJ2-7, with D possibly being TRBD1 (6 bases). There are 13 residues in the CDR3. CDR1 is SGHAT, CDR2 FQNNGV, per germline. V lost 6 bases and J 3 bases, leaving 12 bases between the germline ends. The CDR3 here is CASRSYRVYEQYF. The CDR3 region has the DNA TGTGCCAGCAGATCATACAGGGTCTACGAGCAGTACTTC.

J is TRBJ2-3 and V is TRBV5-4; D is possibly TRBD1 or TRBD2 (7 bases each). Germline assignment: CDR1 SGHNT and CDR2 YYREEE (reference sequence). Trimming shortened V by 10 bases and J by 3 bases, and 21 bases separated the two germline ends. This CDR3 has 15 amino acids. This CDR3 is CALRHAGGGTDTQYF. CDR3 in DNA: TGTGCCCTCCGTCACGCAGGGGGAGGGACAGATACGCAGTATTTT.

The chain has TRBV28 and TRBJ1-2; 8 nucleotides agree with TRBD1. Germline V gene lookup returns CDR1 MDHEN and CDR2 SYDVKM. This CDR3 spans 14 amino acids. After removal of 7 bases from V and 4 bases from J, the junction contained 8 bases not matched to a gene. For the CDR3, the DNA is TGTGCCAGCAAACCCCCGGACAGGGTCTATGGCTACACCTTC. Its protein product is CASKPPDRVYGYTF.

This chain links TRBV5-1 with TRBJ2-7, with TRBD1 identical over 7 bases. V dropped 5 bases and J dropped 1; count of bases not matched to a gene: 9. This CDR3 spans 15 amino acids. Germline CDR1 and CDR2: SGHRS and YFSETQ. The CDR3 protein is CASSHRQGPSYEQYF. CDR3 DNA sequence: TGCGCCAGCAGTCACCGACAGGGCCCATCCTACGAGCAGTACTTC.

This chain connects TRBV4-3 to TRBJ1-2, with D perhaps TRBD1 (5 bases). The CDR3 spans 15 residues. V was pared by 0 bases and J by 10 bases, with 18 bases between. Germline values: CDR1 LGHNA, CDR2 YSLEER. CDR3 in amino acids: CASSQEGLQGGTYTF. Here the CDR3 DNA reads TGCGCCAGCAGCCAAGAGGGACTTCAAGGCGGAACCTACACCTTC.

This chain uses TRBV6-6 with TRBJ2-5, with 8 bases aligning to TRBD1. The CDR3 totals 14 residues. The ends lost 5 bases at V and 3 bases at J; junction bases unmatched: 5. Germline CDR1 reads MNHNY; CDR2 reads SVGAGI (reference sequence). The CDR3 region has the DNA TGTGCCAGCAGTCCAGGGGGCGCGAAAGAGACCCAGTACTTC. It specifies CASSPGGAKETQYF.

The CDR3: CASSLPATQYF. The CDR3 DNA follows: TGTGCCAGCAGCCTACCAGCCACCCAGTACTTC. This rearrangement joins TRBV7-2 to TRBJ2-5; D not certain. Per germline, CDR1 SGHTA and CDR2 FQGNSA. The CDR3 length is 11 residues. Trimming cost V 5 bases and J 8 bases, with 9 bases left between them.

The rearrangement joins TRBV28 to TRBJ1-3, with TRBD1 identical over 9 bases. The CDR3 covers 17 residues. Per germline, CDR1 MDHEN and CDR2 SYDVKM. The ends lost 7 bases at V and 2 bases at J; junction bases unmatched: 12. The CDR3 loop reads CASNKPGQGRAGNTIYF. For the CDR3, the DNA is TGTGCCAGCAACAAACCGGGACAGGGCAGGGCTGGAAACACCATATATTTT.

The rearrangement joins TRBV28 to TRBJ1-1, with TRBD1 matching 7 bases. CDR1 MDHEN and CDR2 SYDVKM come from the germline V gene. With 6 bases clipped from V and 2 bases from J, the junction kept 6 bases outside the gene matches. The CDR3 consists of 14 residues. The CDR3 DNA sequence: TGTGCCAGCAGGGAGACAGGGATAAACACTGAAGCTTTCTTT. It translates to CASRETGINTEAFF.

The chain recombines TRBV9 with TRBJ2-7, with a possible D match to TRBD1 (6 bases). This CDR3 spans 13 amino acids. The V end was cut by 2 bases, the J end by 6 bases, with 12 bases between. CDR1 and CDR2 (germline): SGDLS, YYNGEE. The CDR3 nucleotides are TGTGCCAGCAGCGTTATTTTAGGGGGCGAGCAGTACTTC. Residues: CASSVILGGEQYF.

The rearrangement joins TRBV4-3 to TRBJ2-2; D is perhaps TRBD2 (5 bases). The CDR3 spans 16 residues. V lost 3 bases, J lost 1 base, and 12 bases lay in between. In germline, CDR1 is LGHNA, CDR2 YSLEER. The CDR3 DNA reads TGCGCCAGCAGCCATGGCCCCGAGGGGAACACCGGGGAGCTGTTTTTT. Translation gives CASSHGPEGNTGELFF.

This chain uses TRBV19 with TRBJ2-3; 13 bases match TRBD2. The germline CDR1 and CDR2 sequences are LNHDA and SQIVND (reference sequence). V shed 4 bases and J 4 bases; nucleotides not matched to a gene: 8. The CDR3 totals 17 residues. CDR3 sequence (DNA): TGTGCCAGTAGTAAGGAACTAGCGGGAGGGCCAGCAGATACGCAGTATTTT. This sequence encodes CASSKELAGGPADTQYF.

The rearrangement joins TRBV7-2 to TRBJ1-6; 8 bases agree with TRBD1. Germline values: CDR1 SGHTA, CDR2 FQGNSA. The junction had 10 bases not matched to a gene; V was cut back by 5 bases and J by 1 base. The CDR3 sequence is 18 residues long. CDR3 bases: TGTGCCAGCAGCCCCCAACCCCAGGGGGCGTCCTATAATTCACCCCTCCACTTT. This sequence encodes CASSPQPQGASYNSPLHF.